The 4 T cell receptor beta chains in this list originate from one sample, sequenced in a study of T cell clones after liver transplantation. Assay used: immunoSEQ multiplex PCR; TCRdb lists only in-frame clones, some missing. Here the sample spans about 16,000 clones, about 93% being singletons. The source material was CD8+ T cells from blood, sampled before liver transplant. These receptors were obtained from a human donor who received a liver transplant.

The J gene is TRBJ2-5, the V gene TRBV28; tentatively, D is TRBD1 (5 bases). There are 13 residues in the CDR3. V shed 5 bases and J shed 5 bases, with 12 bases lying between them. CDR1 is MDHEN and CDR2 is SYDVKM in the germline V gene. The chain's CDR3 is CASSPQGLETQYF. The CDR3 DNA follows: TGTGCCAGCAGTCCCCAGGGTCTCGAGACCCAGTACTTC.

The chain combines TRBV13 with TRBJ2-3; D gene ambiguous. CDR3 length equals 12 residues. The ends were cut back, 4 bases at V and 3 bases at J, with 5 bases in the middle. CDR1 and CDR2 (germline): PRHDT, FYEKMQ (reference sequence). CDR3 amino acids: CASSSVTDTQYF. The CDR3 DNA reads TGTGCCAGCAGCTCCGTAACAGATACGCAGTATTTT.

CDR3 protein: CSADGSENTGELFF. CDR3 nucleotides: TGCAGCGCCGACGGTAGCGAAAACACCGGGGAGCTGTTTTTT. The chain uses TRBV29-1 and TRBJ2-2; D perhaps matches TRBD2 (5 bases). The germline gives CDR1 SQVTM, CDR2 ANQGSEA. V lost 7 bases, J lost 2 bases, and 14 bases lay in between. The CDR3 loop spans 14 amino acids.

The genes are TRBV11-2 and TRBJ2-1; D unresolved. The CDR3 consists of 15 residues. In germline, CDR1 is SGHAT, CDR2 FQNNGV. The V end was cut by 0 bases, the J end by 4 bases, with 10 bases between. The CDR3 region has the DNA TGTGCCAGCAGCTTAGAGCACGGTGGGTACAATGAGCAGTTCTTC. This sequence encodes CASSLEHGGYNEQFF. The complete variable domain, with remaining parts taken from reference TRBV11-2 and TRBJ2-1, reads EAGVAQSPRYKIIEKRQSVAFWCNPISGHATLYWYQQILGQGPKLLIQFQNNGVVDDSQLPKDRFSAERLKGVDSTLKIQPAKLEDSAVYLCASSLEHGGYNEQFFGPGTRLTVL.